This T cell receptor (beta chain) was recorded in a study of CD8 T cells in Susac syndrome. It was with random hexamers that 0.5 to 1 ug RNA was reverse transcribed. TCRdb independently ran MiXCR on the immunoSEQ multiplex PCR reads; one entry per CDR3 protein. The data show some 130,000 distinct CDR3 sequences, less than 95% seen once. This CDR3 region has 13 residues. V lost 4 bases and J 5 bases, leaving 9 bases between the germline ends. This chain joins TRBV12-3 or TRBV12-4 and TRBJ2-1; D is ambiguous. The sequence was collected from a human donor with multiple sclerosis. Specimen: CD4+ T cells from PBMCs. The CDR3 DNA reads TGTGCCAGCAGTTGGTCTACGAACAATGAGCAGTTCTTC. Its translation: CASSWSTNNEQFF.